Below, 30 T cell receptor beta chains from the same sample are listed, as sequenced in a study of control samples from healthy donors and cancer patients. TCRdb keeps only in-frame clones here, not all; method: immunoSEQ multiplex PCR. The data contain about 130,000 clones, about 95% of them seen just once; the ten biggest clones take up 3.6%. Sequencing input: blood. Receptors originate from a man aged 25 to 40 in good health.

This clone has only one observation. The chain is built from TRBV11-3 and TRBJ1-6, with D uncertain. CDR3 length equals 14 residues. Trimming shortened V by 1 base and J by 8 bases, and 9 bases separated the two germline ends. Germline loops: CDR1 SGHNT, CDR2 YENEEA. CDR3 nucleotides: TGTGCCAGCAGCTTAGGTGGAGTGGATTCACCCCTCCACTTT. This sequence encodes CASSLGGVDSPLHF.

The J gene is TRBJ2-6, the V gene TRBV5-1; D unclear. With 2 bases removed from V and 0 bases from J, the gap between germline ends came to 3 bases. The CDR3 sequence is 14 residues long. The germline gives CDR1 SGHRS, CDR2 YFSETQ. The CDR3 is CASSFSSGANVLTF. The CDR3 coding sequence is TGCGCCAGCAGCTTCAGCTCTGGGGCCAACGTCCTGACTTTC.

Here the CDR3 reads CASSFRLGQETETQYF. The CDR3 DNA follows: TGTGCCAGCAGCTTTAGGTTAGGACAGGAGACAGAGACCCAGTACTTC. The rearrangement joins TRBV7-9 to TRBJ2-5; 7 positions agree with TRBD1. Germline CDR1 and CDR2: SEHNR and FQNEAQ (reference sequence). The CDR3 is 16 amino acids. J was trimmed by 4 bases and V by 3 bases; bases with no gene match: 11.

V usage is TRBV10-3 and J usage is TRBJ2-1, with TRBD2 matching 10 bases. CDR3 length: 17 amino acids. CDR1 is ENHRY, CDR2 SYGVKD, per germline. Trimming took 2 bases from V and 5 from J; bases not matched to a gene: 9. The DNA of the CDR3 is TGTGCCATCAGTGAGGGGTGGCTAGCGGGAGATAACAATGAGCAGTTCTTC. Translated: CAISEGWLAGDNNEQFF.

CDR3: CAISESTRTGEQLFF. DNA for the CDR3: TGTGCCATCAGTGAGTCGACTCGGACAGGGGAACAACTGTTTTTT. V is TRBV10-3 and J is TRBJ1-4, with 9 bases aligning to TRBD1. The CDR3 extends over 15 amino acids. J gave up 12 bases and V 0 bases, and 8 bases lay outside the gene matches. Germline-derived CDR1 and CDR2 are ENHRY and SYGVKD.

This chain uses TRBV18 with TRBJ2-6; D might be TRBD2 (5 bases). Germline values: CDR1 KGHSH, CDR2 LQKENI. There are 14 residues in the CDR3. Trimming shortened V by 2 bases and J by 4 bases, and 6 bases separated the two germline ends. This CDR3 reads CASSPGSGANVLTF. CDR3 DNA sequence: TGTGCCAGCTCACCAGGGAGCGGGGCCAACGTCCTGACTTTC.

The rearrangement joins TRBV19 to TRBJ2-7; 9 bases line up with TRBD1. There are 17 residues in the CDR3. Per the germline V gene, CDR1 is LNHDA and CDR2 is SQIVND (reference sequence). V dropped 3 bases and J dropped 7; count of bases not matched to a gene: 16. CDR3 amino acids: CASSISTGGPLGREQYF. The DNA of the CDR3 is TGTGCCAGTAGTATCTCAACAGGGGGCCCACTAGGTCGAGAGCAGTACTTC.

The rearrangement links TRBV4-3 to TRBJ2-5; D remains unclear. The V gene's germline CDR1 is LGHNA and CDR2 YSLEER. This CDR3 spans 18 amino acids. V dropped 0 bases and J dropped 3 bases, with 20 bases sitting between them. The CDR3 DNA follows: TGCGCCAGCAGCCAAGACGTAGGTAGCCGGGCTCGGGAAGAGACCCAGTACTTC. This codes for CASSQDVGSRAREETQYF.

The chain uses TRBV6-1 and TRBJ1-1; D is possibly TRBD1 (6 bases). V gave up 0 bases and J gave up 1 base, with 9 bases separating them. CDR1 MNHNS and CDR2 SASEGT come from the germline V gene. The CDR3 is 15 residues long. CDR3 loop: CASSEAQDRNTEAFF. CDR3 nucleotide sequence: TGTGCCAGCAGTGAAGCTCAGGACAGGAACACTGAAGCTTTCTTT.

This chain connects TRBV6-5 to TRBJ1-5, with 8 bases identical to TRBD1. From germline, CDR1 is MNHEY and CDR2 SVGAGI. J lost 3 bases, V lost 6 bases, and 7 bases had no gene match. The CDR3 has 15 residues. The CDR3 sequence is CASSLTGAFNQPQHF. The CDR3 nucleotides are TGTGCCAGCAGCCTGACAGGGGCCTTCAATCAGCCCCAGCATTTT.

The chain joins TRBV6-7 to TRBJ2-6, with D unclear. TRBV6-7 is noted as an ORF with a role that remains uncertain. The CDR3 is made up of 14 amino acids. V lost 2 bases and J lost 4, with 6 bases in between. This chain's CDR3 is CASSYRSGANVLTF. DNA for the CDR3: TGTGCCAGCAGTTACAGATCCGGGGCCAACGTCCTGACTTTC.

This clone has just one count. This rearrangement joins TRBV27 to TRBJ1-5, with TRBD1 as a possible D gene (5 bases). The CDR3 covers 14 residues. Trimming took 4 bases from V and 10 from J, leaving 17 bases between them. The V gene's germline CDR1 is MNHEY and CDR2 SMNVEV (reference sequence). The CDR3 region has the DNA TGTGCCAGCAGTTCTCACGGGGGGGTTGACCCCCAGCATTTT. Its protein is CASSSHGGVDPQHF.

The CDR3 region is CASSGQPANTEAFF. The CDR3 DNA sequence: TGTGCCAGCAGTGGTCAGCCCGCGAACACTGAAGCTTTCTTT. This rearrangement joins TRBV6-6 to TRBJ1-1; no clear D gene. V shed 5 bases and J shed 1 base, with 11 bases lying between them. The CDR3 covers 14 residues. CDR1 and CDR2 from the germline V gene are MNHNY and SVGAGI (reference sequence).

V is TRBV3-1 (or the pseudogene TRBV3-2) and J is TRBJ1-1; D ambiguous. The CDR3 spans 15 residues. The ends were cut back, 4 bases at V and 5 bases at J, with 17 bases in the middle. The V gene's germline CDR1 is LGHDT and CDR2 YNNKEL (reference sequence). The CDR3 sequence: CASSPLVMGWTEAFF. The CDR3 DNA reads as TGTGCCAGCAGCCCCCTGGTAATGGGGTGGACTGAAGCTTTCTTT.

V gene TRBV12-5 combines with J gene TRBJ1-2; 7 nucleotides agree with TRBD1. The CDR3 length is 14 residues. Losses at the gene ends were 1 base for V and 2 bases for J; bases not matched to a gene: 1. CDR1 LGHNT and CDR2 FRNRAP come from the germline V gene. In nucleotides, the CDR3 is TGTGCTAGTGGTTTGGGACAGGGCAACTATGGCTACACCTTC. Amino acid sequence: CASGLGQGNYGYTF. Complete variable domain (other parts from reference TRBV12-5 and TRBJ1-2): DARVTQTPRHKVTEMGQEVTMRCQPILGHNTVFWYRQTMMQGLELLAYFRNRAPLDDSGMPKDRFSAEMPDATLATLKIQPSEPRDSAVYFCASGLGQGNYGYTFGSGTRLTVV.

This clone was counted a few times. The CDR3 DNA follows: TGTGCCAGCAGCTTGGAGGCGAACACTGAAGCTTTCTTT. It is translated as CASSLEANTEAFF. V usage is TRBV7-9 and J usage is TRBJ1-1, with D unclear. Germline CDR1 and CDR2: SEHNR and FQNEAQ (reference sequence). There are 13 residues in the CDR3. V was clipped by 3 bases and J by 1 base, with 6 bases between them. The full variable domain, rest sourced from reference TRBV7-9 and TRBJ1-1, is DTGVSQNPRHKITKRGQNVTFRCDPISEHNRLYWYRQTLGQGPEFLTYFQNEAQLEKSRLLSDRFSAERPKGSFSTLEIQRTEQGDSAMYLCASSLEANTEAFFGQGTRLTVV.

The rearrangement links TRBV7-9 to TRBJ1-2; 10 bases map to TRBD1. The CDR3 is 16 amino acids. J was trimmed by 7 bases and V by 1 base; bases with no gene match: 9. Germline loops: CDR1 SEHNR, CDR2 FQNEAQ (reference sequence). Here the CDR3 DNA reads TGTGCCAGCAGCTTAGGCTGGACAGGGGGTGTAGGTGGCTACACCTTC. It is translated as CASSLGWTGGVGGYTF.

The gene calls are TRBV7-9 and TRBJ1-4; 9 bases are a match to TRBD1. Trimming cost V 5 bases and J 8 bases; bases outside gene matches: 9. Looked up from germline, CDR1 is SEHNR and CDR2 is FQNEAQ (reference sequence). This CDR3 region has 15 residues. CDR3 DNA sequence: TGTGCCAGCAGCGCAATACAGGGGGCTGGGGAAAAACTGTTTTTT. It yields the protein CASSAIQGAGEKLFF.

The rearrangement links TRBV6-5 to TRBJ1-2; D remains unclear. The CDR3 has 14 residues. Germline assignment: CDR1 MNHEY and CDR2 SVGAGI. V shed 0 bases and J shed 8 bases, with 13 bases lying between them. The CDR3 sequence: CASSYSTGNWGYTF. The CDR3, as DNA: TGTGCCAGCAGTTACTCAACTGGGAATTGGGGCTACACCTTC.

V gene TRBV18 combines with J gene TRBJ1-6; D ambiguous. V lost 6 bases, J lost 5 bases, and 20 bases lay in between. The CDR3 is 17 residues long. Germline V gene sequence: CDR1 KGHSH, CDR2 LQKENI. The CDR3 coding sequence is TGTGCCAGCTCCGCGGACTCACGCGGAGGGAATAATTCACCCCTCCACTTT. Its protein product is CASSADSRGGNNSPLHF.

This rearrangement joins TRBV3-1 (or the pseudogene TRBV3-2) to TRBJ1-5; the D gene is possibly TRBD1 (6 bases). Germline V lookup: CDR1 LGHDT, CDR2 YNNKEL (reference sequence). The CDR3 has 16 amino acids. Between the trimmed V and J ends, which lost 5 bases and 4 bases, there was a span of 18 bases. Written as DNA, the CDR3 is TGTGCCAGCAGCGAACGGGGGGGCCGTAGTAATCAGCCCCAGCATTTT. It translates to CASSERGGRSNQPQHF.

The CDR3 loop reads CASSQDSHRPSGNTIYF. The CDR3 nucleotides are TGTGCCAGCAGCCAAGATTCCCACAGGCCCTCTGGAAACACCATATATTTT. This chain connects TRBV3-1 (or the pseudogene TRBV3-2) to TRBJ1-3; possible D gene TRBD1, 5 bases. The CDR3 totals 17 residues. V was clipped by 0 bases and J by 0 bases, with 12 bases between them. CDR1 is LGHDT, CDR2 YNNKEL, per germline (reference sequence).

This clone was recorded a few times. The rearrangement links TRBV5-1 to TRBJ2-2; maybe TRBD2 (5 bases). Germline CDR1 SGHRS, CDR2 YFSETQ. The CDR3 runs 15 residues. V lost 6 bases and J lost 2, with 14 bases in between. Here the CDR3 reads CASTPSSGNTGELFF. The CDR3 DNA reads as TGCGCCAGCACCCCATCGAGCGGTAACACCGGGGAGCTGTTTTTT.

The chain uses TRBV2 and TRBJ2-7; 7 positions agree with TRBD1. The germline V gene encodes CDR1 SNHLY and CDR2 FYNNEI. After removal of 7 bases from V and 2 bases from J, the junction contained 8 bases not matched to a gene. The CDR3 is 14 residues long. Here the CDR3 DNA reads TGTGCCAGCACTAAGGACAGGAGTACCTACGAGCAGTACTTC. It translates to CASTKDRSTYEQYF.

The chain links TRBV2 to TRBJ1-5, with D possibly being TRBD1 (5 bases). CDR1 is SNHLY and CDR2 is FYNNEI in the germline V gene. The CDR3 runs 14 residues. Between the trimmed V and J ends, which lost 7 bases and 5 bases, there was a span of 15 bases. The DNA of the CDR3 is TGTGCCAGCACGTGGGGGGTTGTCGATCAGCCCCAGCATTTT. It specifies CASTWGVVDQPQHF.

The chain uses TRBV6-2 or TRBV6-3 and TRBJ2-3; D is uncertain. The CDR3 is made up of 12 amino acids. The V and J ends lost 4 bases and 2 bases respectively, with 4 bases between them. From germline, CDR1 is MNHEY and CDR2 SVGEGT. CDR3 nucleotide sequence: TGTGCCAGCAGTTCCTTCACAGATACGCAGTATTTT. This sequence encodes CASSSFTDTQYF.

The chain couples TRBV29-1 to TRBJ1-1; TRBD1 matches at 10 bases. The germline gives CDR1 SQVTM, CDR2 ANQGSEA. The CDR3 runs to 13 residues. The junction had 0 bases not matched to a gene; V was cut back by 4 bases and J by 1 base. CDR3 in DNA: TGCAGCGTTGGACAGGGGGCGAACACTGAAGCTTTCTTT. Translating it yields CSVGQGANTEAFF.

This chain links TRBV7-9 with TRBJ1-1, with 11 bases matching TRBD1. Germline CDR1 and CDR2: SEHNR and FQNEAQ (reference sequence). J lost 6 bases, V lost 1 base, and 4 bases had no gene match. The CDR3 spans 15 residues. The DNA for the CDR3 is TGTGCCAGCAGCTTAGTTCCGGGACAGGGGGCTGAAGCTTTCTTT. This sequence encodes CASSLVPGQGAEAFF. The entire variable domain, with the rest obtained from reference TRBV7-9 and TRBJ1-1, is as follows: DTGVSQNPRHKITKRGQNVTFRCDPISEHNRLYWYRQTLGQGPEFLTYFQNEAQLEKSRLLSDRFSAERPKGSFSTLEIQRTEQGDSAMYLCASSLVPGQGAEAFFGQGTRLTVV.

With respect to this clone: An end of the junction does not agree with germline; a read error may underlie this. This chain connects TRBV15 to TRBJ1-1, with D perhaps matching TRBD1 (6 bases). This CDR3 spans 14 amino acids. Germline CDR1 LNHNV, CDR2 YYDKDF (reference sequence). CDR3 residues: CATSGAGGGTKAFF. CDR3 bases: TGTGCCACCAGCGGGGCCGGCGGGGGCACTAAAGCTTTCTTT.

The chain is built from TRBV3-1 (or the pseudogene TRBV3-2) and TRBJ2-7; D gene unclear. CDR3 length: 13 amino acids. V lost 8 bases and J lost 0, with 11 bases in between. Per germline, CDR1 LGHDT and CDR2 YNNKEL (reference sequence). This CDR3 is CASGELSSYEQYF. The CDR3 DNA reads TGTGCCAGCGGGGAACTTAGCTCCTACGAGCAGTACTTC.